This T cell receptor beta chain derives from a study of blood T cell repertoires in COVID-19. Study-level background: Nucleic acid was either cDNA or gDNA, and it came from T cells, B-cell-depleted T cells, or PBMCs.

This clone was seen a few times. Generated by immunoSEQ multiplex PCR, the TCRdb table keeps only in-frame clones and is missing some. The sample lists some 96,000 clones, around four fifths occurring once. Germline CDR1 SNHLY, CDR2 FYNNEI. V was cut by 7 bases and J by 8 bases, with 14 bases left in between. CDR3 length: 12 amino acids. The TCR sequence derives from a woman in her sixties or seventies with acute or convalescent COVID-19. Specimen: peripheral blood. The rearrangement links TRBV2 to TRBJ1-2; D gene ambiguous. The CDR3 DNA follows: TGTGCCAGCAATGGGTGGAGGGAAGGCTACACCTTC. It is translated as CASNGWREGYTF.